The source of this T cell receptor beta chain is a study of T cells in tuberculosis. Cells were sorted from thawed PBMC rested overnight and stained with GMM-loaded CD1B tetramer, viability dye and anti-CD3. The lipid loaded on the CD1B tetramers was C32 glucose monomycolate from Rhodococcus equi. Measured with immunoSEQ multiplex PCR; TCRdb has only the in-frame clones, and not every one. Of around 50,000 clones in the sample, roughly 86% were seen once. V gave up 5 bases and J gave up 3 bases, with 18 bases separating them. Per germline, CDR1 SGHNT and CDR2 YYREEE (reference sequence). There are 15 residues in the CDR3.

This clonotype originated in an adult woman with latent tuberculosis. The genes are TRBV5-4 and TRBJ2-7; the D gene is possibly TRBD1 (8 bases). The specimen sequenced was CD1b-GMM tetramer-negative cells sorted from PBMCs. The CDR3 here is CASRGGTGPNYEQYF. For the CDR3, the DNA is TGTGCCAGCAGGGGGGGGACAGGCCCCAACTACGAGCAGTACTTC.